This T cell receptor (beta chain) was recovered during a study of T-cell reconstitution after alpha-beta-depleted transplantation in children. Study results and limitations: At the one-year point after transplant, T-cell counts and TCRbeta diversity were found to come mostly from T cells that had been newly produced. Expanded graft clones, several hundred of them, were reportedly the source of alpha-beta T cells about two months after transplant.

This clonotype showed up just a few times. No antigen is known for it. Germline V gene lookup returns CDR1 MNHEY and CDR2 SVGAGI. Trimming cost V 2 bases and J 6 bases, with 13 bases left between them. The CDR3 is 14 amino acids. Using unique molecular identifiers, the investigators prepared the TCRbeta library. TCRdb re-called the PCR reads through MiXCR, storing one row per CDR3 protein. This repertoire shows approximately 85,000 distinct CDR3 sequences, 11% to 15% found once; its top ten account for about 25%. The sequencing here drew on PBMCs, mostly from graft donor cells, taken 180 days after TCRalphabeta/CD19-depleted stem cell transplant. V usage is TRBV6-5 and J usage is TRBJ1-1, with a possible D match to TRBD1 (5 bases). The TCR comes from a male patient aged 2 to 10 who had a stem cell transplant for acute lymphoblastic leukemia, so the T cells may come from the graft donor. The CDR3 DNA reads TGTGCCAGCAGTTACCCGACAGTGGGGGCTGAAGCTTTCTTT. Translation gives CASSYPTVGAEAFF.